This TCR beta chain was found in a study of neurological immune-mediated disorders. At least ten counts were recorded for this clonotype. The junction had 1 base not matched to a gene; V was cut back by 4 bases and J by 5 bases. Germline-derived CDR1 and CDR2 are DFQATT and SNEGSKA (reference sequence). CDR3 length: 12 amino acids. In TCRdb, the 5' RACE reads were re-called with MiXCR into one record per CDR3 protein. The sample has 25,000 to 35,000 distinct CDR3 sequences; 2.5% to 4% are singletons. The V and J genes are TRBV20-1 and TRBJ1-5; 8 bases are shared with TRBD1. The sequence derives from a woman in her twenties or thirties with multiple sclerosis. What was sequenced was PBMCs. CDR3 nucleotides: TGCAGTGCTAAACAGGGGGATCAGCCCCAGCATTTT. Its translation: CSAKQGDQPQHF.